This T cell receptor (beta chain) was retrieved from a study of blood T cell repertoires in COVID-19. Across the study: The study drew acute and convalescent COVID-19 samples from the United States, Italy and Spain. PBMCs, B-cell-depleted T cells, or T cells were the source of the cDNA or gDNA that made up the material.

Germline V lookup: CDR1 SNHLY, CDR2 FYNNEI. The CDR3 totals 14 residues. V dropped 5 bases and J dropped 7; count of bases not matched to a gene: 6. This clone was counted between two and nine times. Produced via immunoSEQ multiplex PCR; TCRdb's table is partial and in-frame only. This table holds more than 50,000 clones, around 90% found once. The sequence was obtained from a human donor in a cohort sampled during active COVID-19. The chain joins TRBV2 to TRBJ2-7, with TRBD1 identical over 12 bases. What was sequenced was peripheral blood. The CDR3: CASSLGQGALEQYF. The CDR3 nucleotides are TGTGCCAGCAGTCTGGGACAGGGGGCGTTGGAGCAGTACTTC.